This TCR beta chain was retrieved from a study of beta chain features in type 1 diabetes. Investigators reverse transcribed all isolated RNA, so they sequenced expressed TCRB transcripts. Sequencing used immunoSEQ multiplex PCR; TCRdb keeps in-frame clones, though not all of them. This sample has more than 15,000 clones, with around 70% found just once. Study observations and caveats: Among all four CD4+ subsets, Type 1 diabetes patients had TCRB CDR3s that were moderately but significantly shorter.

Germline V CDR1 and CDR2: SEHNR, FQNEAQ (reference sequence). CDR3 size: 13 residues. V gave up 7 bases and J gave up 5 bases, with 11 bases separating them. Comment on this clone: No antigen is known for it.

The TCR originated in a man younger than 40 with type 1 diabetes. The J gene is TRBJ1-4, the V gene TRBV7-9; D ambiguous. The source material was stem cell memory CD4+ T cells from blood. CDR3 sequence (DNA): TGTGCCAGCATGAGGAGCCCGAATGAAAAACTGTTTTTT. This translates into CASMRSPNEKLFF.